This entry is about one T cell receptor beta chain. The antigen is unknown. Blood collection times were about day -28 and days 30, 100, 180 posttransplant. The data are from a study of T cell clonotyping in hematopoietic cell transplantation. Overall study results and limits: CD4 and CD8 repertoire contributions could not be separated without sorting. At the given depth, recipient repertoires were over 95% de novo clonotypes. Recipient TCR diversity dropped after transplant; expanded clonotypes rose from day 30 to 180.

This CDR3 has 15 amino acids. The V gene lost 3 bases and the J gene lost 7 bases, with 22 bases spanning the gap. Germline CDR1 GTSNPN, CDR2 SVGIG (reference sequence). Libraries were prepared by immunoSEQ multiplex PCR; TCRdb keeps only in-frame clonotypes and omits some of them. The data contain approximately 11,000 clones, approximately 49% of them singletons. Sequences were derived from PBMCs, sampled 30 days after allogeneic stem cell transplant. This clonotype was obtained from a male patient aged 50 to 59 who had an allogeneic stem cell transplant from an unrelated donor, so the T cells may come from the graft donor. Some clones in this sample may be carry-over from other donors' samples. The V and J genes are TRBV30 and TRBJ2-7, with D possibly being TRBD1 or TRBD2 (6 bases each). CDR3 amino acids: CAWSRSGALRSEQYF. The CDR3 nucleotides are TGTGCCTGGAGCCGCTCGGGGGCCCTAAGAAGTGAGCAGTACTTC.